This T cell receptor (beta chain) was recovered during a study of vaccination and CD4 T cells after COVID-19. Cultured CD4+ T-cell DNA underwent Oncomine TCR Beta short-read sequencing. In TCRdb, the PCR reads were re-called with MiXCR into one record per CDR3 protein. The profile covers several thousand distinct CDR3 sequences, with about 32% appearing a single time and 25% to 35% taken by the ten largest. Treatment defined: roughly 11-day PBMC culture with coronavirus spike peptide pools or control peptides (ViraFEST assay). Culture conditions combined two million PBMCs per well with around 9.2 IU/ml IL-2 and about 9.8 ug/ml peptide pools. Of note for this clonotype: What it binds is unknown.

The sequenced sample was cultured CD4+ T cells from blood. The receptor comes from a human donor with COVID-19.

The CDR3 is CASSFFGTENYGYTF. CDR3 DNA: TGTGCCAGTAGTTTCTTCGGGACAGAGAACTATGGCTACACCTTC. V usage is TRBV19 and J usage is TRBJ1-2; 7 bases match TRBD1. The trim removed 5 bases at V and 2 bases at J, leaving 8 bases unmatched. The CDR3 consists of 15 residues. From germline, CDR1 is LNHDA and CDR2 SQIVND (reference sequence).